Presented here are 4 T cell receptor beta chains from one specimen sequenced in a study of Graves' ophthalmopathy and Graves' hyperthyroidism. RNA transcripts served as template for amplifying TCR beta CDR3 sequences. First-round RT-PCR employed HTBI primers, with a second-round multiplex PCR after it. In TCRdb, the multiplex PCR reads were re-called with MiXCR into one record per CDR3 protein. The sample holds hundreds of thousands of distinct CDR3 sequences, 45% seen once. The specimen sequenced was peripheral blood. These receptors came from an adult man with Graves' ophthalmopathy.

The CDR3 sequence is CASSYSDRLQYF. The CDR3, as DNA: TGTGCCAGCAGTTACTCTGACAGGTTGCAGTACTTC. The V call is TRBV5-8, the J call TRBJ2-7; D is perhaps TRBD1 (6 bases). The CDR3 extends over 12 amino acids. V was clipped by 5 bases and J by 9 bases, with 15 bases between them. Germline V gene lookup returns CDR1 SGHTS and CDR2 YDEGEE.

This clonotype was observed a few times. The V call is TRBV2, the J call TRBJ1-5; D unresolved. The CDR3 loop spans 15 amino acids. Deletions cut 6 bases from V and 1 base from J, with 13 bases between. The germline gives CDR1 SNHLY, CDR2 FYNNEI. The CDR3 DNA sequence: TGTGCCAGCAGCCAAAATCGCATGAGCAATCAGCCCCAGCATTTT. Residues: CASSQNRMSNQPQHF.

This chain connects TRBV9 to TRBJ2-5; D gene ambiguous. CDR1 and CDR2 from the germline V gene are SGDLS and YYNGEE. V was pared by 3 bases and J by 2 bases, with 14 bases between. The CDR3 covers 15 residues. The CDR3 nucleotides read TGTGCCAGCAGCGAGACCGGCAGCCCTCAAGAGACCCAGTACTTC. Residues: CASSETGSPQETQYF.

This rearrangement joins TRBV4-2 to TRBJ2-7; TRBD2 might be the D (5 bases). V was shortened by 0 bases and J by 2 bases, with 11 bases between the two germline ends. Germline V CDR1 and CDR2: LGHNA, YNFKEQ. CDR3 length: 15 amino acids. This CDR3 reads CASSQDNGLTYEQYF. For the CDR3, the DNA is TGTGCCAGCAGCCAAGACAACGGACTCACCTACGAGCAGTACTTC.